This entry describes one T cell receptor beta chain. What it binds is not known. The PCR had 60 Vbeta and 13 Jbeta primers. Some clones are missing from TCRdb's copy, which holds only in-frame ones; the method was immunoSEQ multiplex PCR. The sample carries 100,000 to 150,000 clones, around 70% recorded once. This CDR3 comprises 12 residues. Trimming removed 2 bases from V and 7 bases from J; junction bases left unmatched: 5. Germline V gene lookup returns CDR1 GTSNPN and CDR2 SVGIG (reference sequence). This record comes from a study of cytomegalovirus exposure and HLA in healthy donors. Findings and caveats of the study: Follow-up analysis seemed to connect common viral pathogens with several of the most significant clusters identified.

The TCR originated in a woman aged 40 to 50 in good health and CMV-seronegative. Sequenced material: PBMCs. This chain joins TRBV30 and TRBJ2-7; 7 bases align to TRBD1. The CDR3 spells CAWSPGGWEQYF. Here the CDR3 DNA reads TGTGCCTGGAGTCCAGGGGGTTGGGAGCAGTACTTC.